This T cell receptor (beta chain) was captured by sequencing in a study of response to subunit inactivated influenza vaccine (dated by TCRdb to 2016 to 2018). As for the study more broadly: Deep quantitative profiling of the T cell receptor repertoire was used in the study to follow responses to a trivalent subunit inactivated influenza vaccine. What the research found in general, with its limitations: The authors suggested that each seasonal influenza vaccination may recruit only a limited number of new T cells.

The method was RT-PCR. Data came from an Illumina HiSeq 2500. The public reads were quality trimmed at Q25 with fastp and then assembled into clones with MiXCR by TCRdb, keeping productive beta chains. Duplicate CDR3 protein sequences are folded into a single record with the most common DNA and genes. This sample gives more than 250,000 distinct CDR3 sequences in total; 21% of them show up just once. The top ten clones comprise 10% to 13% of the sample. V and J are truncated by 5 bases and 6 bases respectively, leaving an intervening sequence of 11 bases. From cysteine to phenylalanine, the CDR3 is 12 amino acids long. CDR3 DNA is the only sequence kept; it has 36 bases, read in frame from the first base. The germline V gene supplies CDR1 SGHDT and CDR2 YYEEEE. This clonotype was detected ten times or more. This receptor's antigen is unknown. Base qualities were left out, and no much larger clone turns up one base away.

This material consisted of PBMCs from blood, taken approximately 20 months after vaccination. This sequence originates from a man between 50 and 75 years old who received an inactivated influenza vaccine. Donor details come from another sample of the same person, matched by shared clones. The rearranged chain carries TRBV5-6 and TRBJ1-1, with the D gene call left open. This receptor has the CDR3 CASSWKDAEAFF. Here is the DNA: TGTGCCAGCAGTTGGAAGGACGCTGAAGCTTTCTTT. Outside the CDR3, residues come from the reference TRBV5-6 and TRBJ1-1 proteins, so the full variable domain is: DAGVTQSPTHLIKTRGQQVTLRCSPKSGHDTVSWYQQALGQGPQFIFQYYEEEERQRGNFPDRFSGHQFPNYSSELNVNALLLGDSALYLCASSWKDAEAFFGQGTRLTVV.